This T cell receptor (beta chain) was sequenced in a study of glioma-infiltrating T cells (dated by TCRdb to 2016 to 2017). Background on the whole study: The low-grade gliomas were WHO grade II oligodendrogliomas or astrocytomas, while the glioblastomas were WHO grade IV tumors sampled at initial diagnosis rather than at recurrent diagnosis. Dexamethasone was administered to glioma patients for six or fewer days before surgery. Sequencing coverage of about 4- to 11-fold of about a million peripheral T cells was targeted for blood libraries. TCR alpha- and beta-chain repertoires were sequenced from glioma tissue, non-neoplastic brain tissue and matched peripheral blood mononuclear cells. Each tissue-infiltrating repertoire was compared with the same patient's peripheral blood repertoire to measure divergence between tissue and blood T-cell populations. Three low-grade glioma patients, roughly eight primary glioblastoma patients, and three non-glioma patients who contributed non-neoplastic brain tissue made up the paired cohort.

This clonotype was counted at least ten times. Its antigen target is currently unknown. Base qualities are not recorded, but no much larger clone differs from it by a single base. Immediately after resection, surgical brain or tumor specimens were cryofrozen in liquid nitrogen, with peripheral blood cells collected concurrently. The iRepertoire nested amplicon-rescue multiplex PCR (arm-PCR) platform was used to amplify TCR alpha and beta CDR3 regions from RNA. The input for one-step reverse transcription and amplification was about 90-400 ng of tissue mRNA or PBMC total RNA. After bead purification, a secondary multiplex PCR added Illumina adapters, and libraries were gel-purified between 200 and 400 bp. Demultiplexing relied on internal 6-nucleotide barcodes carried by the libraries. Sequencing of the libraries was done on an Illumina MiSeq using 2x220 or 2x250 nucleotide paired-end reads. The study's own analysis went as follows. Paired reads were merged using FLASH 1.2.11 and were aligned to the GRCh37 human genome using BWA-MEM, after which TRA and TRB reads were extracted. An IMGT-derived reference of cassette sequences and CDR3 motifs, with pseudogenes included, was used for V and J assignment. Three-frame translation of reads was performed, and productive CDR3s were defined as those with a C...FGXG motif and no stop codons. A clonotype was defined as a unique combination of a V-J cassette pair and a CDR3 amino acid sequence. Reads were filtered by Hamming distance, with the threshold set by the sequence error rate of each sample in mapped regions. TCRdb applied fastp at Q25 and MiXCR to the public reads, then kept only in-frame beta chains. All rows with the same CDR3 protein become a single entry with the most common DNA and genes. In this record, the V and J calls reflect TCRdb's handling and not the investigators' own analysis. For this sample there are roughly 350,000 distinct CDR3 sequences; less than 50% appear just once. The ten largest clones add up to 9.5% to 15% of the sample.

Here is what the overall study found, with its caveats: In non-neoplastic patients, VJ-independent divergence between tissue and blood fell below expectation, whereas in all gliomas, and especially in low-grade gliomas, the divergence rose above expectation. Tissue and blood shared very few CDR3 sequences, a result attributed to high CDR3 diversity and limited sampling. Patients with low tissue-blood divergence were marked by a signature set of shared blood CDR3 motifs, and this signature set was depleted in highly divergent patients. Group comparisons rested on small numbers: three non-neoplastic, three low-grade glioma and 7 or 8 glioblastoma patients.

This sequence originates from a human donor with low-grade glioma or glioblastoma, undergoing nonglioma brain surgery, or in good health (not recorded which). The specimen was glioma tissue, nonneoplastic brain tissue, or PBMCs (not recorded which).

The sequenced DNA: TGTGCCAGCAGTTTCCGGACTAGCGGCCAAGAGACCCAGTACTTC. This is translated as CASSFRTSGQETQYF. Recombination connected TRBV27 to TRBJ2-5; 10 junctional bases match TRBD2. Trimming takes 3 bases off V and 1 base off J; junction bases not matched to a gene: 2. From a lookup of the germline V gene (reference sequence), CDR1 and CDR2 are MNHEY and SMNVEV. Inclusive of the bounding cysteine and phenylalanine, the CDR3 is 15 residues long. The DNA shown is the 45-base CDR3, in frame from base 1.